This T cell receptor (beta chain) was sequenced during a study of CXCR3-negative and CXCR3-positive naive CD8 T cells (dated by TCRdb to the late 2010s). Concerning the study at large: In total, approximately 130 million TRB reads were obtained, or roughly 1.5 +/- 0.3 million reads per library. Data from about ten donors, pooled across two independent experiments, went into the diversity and physicochemical repertoire analyses. TRBV-TRBJ cluster analysis included naive subsets from about 5 donors and memory cells from 3 donors.

The CDR3 goes from the cysteine to the phenylalanine over 11 residues. No DNA is given. As encoded in the germline V gene (reference sequence), CDR1 is DFQATT while CDR2 is SNEGSKA. These reads were obtained on a NextSeq 550. The Human TCR Profiling Kit (MiLaboratory) was used to make UMI-labeled 5' RACE TRB cDNA libraries. The full amount of extracted RNA was used for cDNA synthesis, and the full amount of resulting cDNA was used for PCR amplification. The libraries were made side by side, with each library going through the same number of PCR cycles. The original methods were these. About 53,000 +/- 9,400 unique UMI-labeled TRB cDNA molecules per library were extracted with MIGEC and MiXCR, with at least two reads per UMI required. Each library averaged about 37,000 +/- 9,700 functional in-frame TRB CDR3 nucleotide clonotypes without stop codons. After downsampling to 5000 UMI-labeled TRB molecules per sample, diversity metrics, including normalized Shannon-Wiener and Chao1, were computed in VDJtools. VDJtools computed clonotype-size-weighted physicochemical properties of the central five CDR3 residues: interaction energy, strength, volume and Kidera factor 4. TCRdb reprocessed the reads and lists each CDR3 protein sequence as a single entry, with no DNA. These V and J calls rely on TCRdb rather than the paper's analysis. The table for this sample records about 110,000 distinct CDR3 sequences. The top ten constitute more than 0.3% of the sample.

Here is what the overall study found, with its caveats: TRB CDR3s from CXCR3-positive naive cells showed higher hydrophobicity (lower Kidera factor 4), lower energy, and higher strength and volume indices than CXCR3-negative naive cells. TRBV-TRBJ usage was similar between naive CXCR3-negative and CXCR3-positive cells from the same donor, while memory cells showed distinct patterns. CXCR3 expression partially decreased after cryopreservation, so most assays used freshly isolated PBMCs. Because surface CD5, which is linked to self-reactivity in mice, was comparable between the naive subsets, TCR interaction strength was also inferred from TRB CDR3 physicochemical properties. Repertoire diversity was comparably high in both naive subsets but much lower in memory CD8+ T cells.

Each CD8+ T cell subset was flow-sorted in triplicate, and 250,000 to 350,000 cells per subset were placed directly into RLT lysis buffer. Naive CD8+ T cells were defined stringently as CD45RO-CCR7+CD27+CD95- to exclude memory contaminants. Using standard density gradient centrifugation, peripheral blood mononuclear cells were isolated from buffy coats. A FACSAria III was used to flow-sort naive CXCR3-negative and CXCR3-positive CD8+ T cells. An RNeasy Mini Kit was used to extract total RNA from the sorted cells. In the case of this clonotype: Its cognate antigen has yet to be identified.

The chain was built from TRBV20-1 and TRBJ2-7. The specimen sequenced was naive CXCR3+ CD8+ T cells from blood. The cell subset or site label corresponds to: CD45RO-CCR7+CD27+CD95- naive CD8+ T cells expressing CXCR3 (TNR3+). The receptor's source is a human donor in good health. Some clones in this sample may be carry-over from other donors' samples. The CDR3 region: CSARDELTQYF.